These T cell receptor beta chains were read from a single sample in a study of T cell changes during pregnancy in multiple sclerosis. TCRdb keeps only in-frame clones here, not all; method: immunoSEQ multiplex PCR. There are 28,000 or so clones in the sample; about 90% occur only once, and approximately 6.2% lies in the top ten. The sequencing here drew on CD8+ T cells from peripheral blood mononuclear cells, taken before pregnancy. Receptors originate from a female donor with multiple sclerosis, enrolled in a pregnancy study. Each CDR3 is given with its conserved first and last residue. The order of the fields is clone size, V gene, J gene, D gene, CDR3 DNA, CDR3 protein. The D gene is left open where the match is weak. Size is omitted from some rows. Given values are once, few, many or a class for expanded clones.

>few|TRBV5-4|TRBJ1-1|TRBD1
TGTGCCAGCAGCTGGGGACAGACGAACACTGAAGCTTTCTTT
CASSWGQTNTEAFF
>.|TRBV29-1|TRBJ2-1|.
TGCAGCGTTGAGCTCAGGGCTTTCTACAATGAGCAGTTCTTC
CSVELRAFYNEQFF
>.|TRBV27|TRBJ1-4|.
TGTGCCAGCAGTGTGGGGCGTCTGGCTAATGAAAAACTGTTTTTT
CASSVGRLANEKLFF
>.|TRBV27|TRBJ2-1|TRBD2
TGTGCCAGCCGTTGGGGCGGGGGGTACAATGAGCAGTTCTTC
CASRWGGGYNEQFF
>.|TRBV5-1|TRBJ2-1|.
TGCGCCAGCAGCTTTGCGGGACCCGACAATGAGCAGTTCTTC
CASSFAGPDNEQFF
>.|TRBV11-2|TRBJ2-7|.
TGTGCCAGCAGCTTTCGTTCGAGCCCCTCCTACGAGCAGTACTTC
CASSFRSSPSYEQYF
>once|TRBV27|TRBJ1-1|TRBD1
TGTGCCAGCAGGGGAGAGACAGGGACGAACACTGAAGCTTTCTTT
CASRGETGTNTEAFF
>.|TRBV5-8|TRBJ2-7|TRBD2
TGTGCCAGCAGCTTGGACGGACTAGCGGACTCCTACGAGCAGTACTTC
CASSLDGLADSYEQYF
>.|TRBV29-1|TRBJ2-2|.
TGCAGCGTTGAGGGGGACTCTTCCGGGGAGCTGTTTTTT
CSVEGDSSGELFF
>.|TRBV30|TRBJ1-5|.
TGTGCCTGGAAACCCCCGGGGGGGGACCATCAGCCCCAGCATTTT
CAWKPPGGDHQPQHF
>.|TRBV7-9|TRBJ1-1|.
TGTGCCAGCAGCTTAGATTTCCCCGCGGGCGACATGGACACTGAAGCTTTCTTT
CASSLDFPAGDMDTEAFF
>.|TRBV7-8|TRBJ2-7|TRBD2
TGTGCCAGCAGCTACACGGGAGGAACAGCCTACGAGCAGTACTTC
CASSYTGGTAYEQYF
>.|TRBV11-2|TRBJ2-7|.
TGTGCCAGCGAGGGACTTTCAAGCTCCTACGAGCAGTACTTC
CASEGLSSSYEQYF
>.|TRBV5-4|TRBJ2-1|TRBD2
TGTGCCAGCAGCCAAGATGGGACTAGCGGGAGCAATGAGCAGTTCTTC
CASSQDGTSGSNEQFF
>few|TRBV5-1|TRBJ2-1|TRBD1
TGCGCCAGCAGCTTGGACAGGGGTGATGAGCAGTTCTTC
CASSLDRGDEQFF
>once|TRBV5-6|TRBJ2-7|TRBD2
TGTGCCAGCAGCTTGGCCTGGCGGGAGGGCCACCGCGAGCAGTACTTC
CASSLAWREGHREQYF
>.|TRBV10-3|TRBJ2-5|.
TGTGCCATCAGTGAGTCGACCGGGGTGCGGGATGTCCAAGAGACCCAGTACTTC
CAISESTGVRDVQETQYF
>.|TRBV19|TRBJ1-5|TRBD1
TGTGCCAGTAGTCCCGGGACAGGGATCCAGCCCCAGCATTTT
CASSPGTGIQPQHF
>medium-sized|TRBV7-9|TRBJ1-2|TRBD1
TGTGCCAGCAGCTTTGACAGGGTTGGCTACACCTTC
CASSFDRVGYTF
>.|TRBV7-9|TRBJ2-1|TRBD2
TGTGCCAGCAGCCAGCCCCTGGCTAGCGGGCCATCCTACAATGAGCAGTTCTTC
CASSQPLASGPSYNEQFF
>.|TRBV10-3|TRBJ2-1|TRBD2
TGTGCCATCAGTGAGTCACTAGCGGGAGGTGACAATGAGCAGTTCTTC
CAISESLAGGDNEQFF
>.|TRBV5-1|TRBJ2-3|.
TGCGCCAGCAGGACGACCGACGAGGCGCAGTATTTT
CASRTTDEAQYF
>.|TRBV4-1|TRBJ2-3|.
TGCGCCAGCAGCCAAGGAGGCTGGGATACGCAGTATTTT
CASSQGGWDTQYF
>.|TRBV19|TRBJ2-7|.
TGTGCCAGTAGTATAACGGGATCACCATCCTACGAGCAGTACTTC
CASSITGSPSYEQYF
>.|TRBV28|TRBJ2-7|.
TGTGCCAGCAGCCCCGGCAGGGGAAGCAGGTACGAGCAGTACTTC
CASSPGRGSRYEQYF
>.|TRBV7-9|TRBJ2-5|.
TGTGCCAGCAGCCCCCAGCGTGGCCCAGAGACCCAGTACTTC
CASSPQRGPETQYF
>.|TRBV7-9|TRBJ2-1|.
TGTGCCAGCGCTATCAATGAGCAGTTCTTC
CASAINEQFF
>.|TRBV19|TRBJ2-7|TRBD1
TGTGCCAGTAGTTGGACAGGCAACTACGAGCAGTACTTC
CASSWTGNYEQYF
>.|TRBV23-1|TRBJ2-7|TRBD1
TGCGCCAGCAGTCAATCGGGACAGGGCTACGAGCAGTACTTC
CASSQSGQGYEQYF
>.|TRBV19|TRBJ2-1|TRBD2
TGTGCCAGTAGGGCCCCTAGCGGGAGAGGGGAGCAGTTCTTC
CASRAPSGRGEQFF
>.|TRBV27|TRBJ2-1|.
TGTGCCAGCAGTTTTCCTGGCGGCTACAATGAGCAGTTCTTC
CASSFPGGYNEQFF
>.|TRBV7-2|TRBJ1-1|.
TGTGCCAGCAGATCTCACTTTTGGGCAGAGATGAACACTGAAGCTTTCTTT
CASRSHFWAEMNTEAFF
>.|TRBV13|TRBJ2-7|TRBD2
TGTGCCAGCAGCTTCCTAGGACTAGCGGGAGTACCCGAGCAGTACTTC
CASSFLGLAGVPEQYF
>.|TRBV6-5|TRBJ1-1|.
TGTGCCAGCAGTGCTAACAGGCAGAACACTGAAGCTTTCTTT
CASSANRQNTEAFF
>.|TRBV2|TRBJ1-4|.
TGTGCCAGCAGTGCAGGGCCGGAACACAATGAAAAACTGTTTTTT
CASSAGPEHNEKLFF
>.|TRBV19|TRBJ1-1|TRBD1
TGTGCCAGTAGTACGTTACCGGGACAGCACACTGAAGCTTTCTTT
CASSTLPGQHTEAFF
>.|TRBV7-3|TRBJ2-1|TRBD2
TGTGCCAGCAGCTTAATAGGCGGGAGGCGGGCAGACGCATACAATGAGCAGTTCTTC
CASSLIGGRRADAYNEQFF
>.|TRBV7-9|TRBJ1-2|.
TGTGCCAGCAGAGGTGGGGTACGCGAGGACAGCCCCTCCTATGGCTACACCTTC
CASRGGVREDSPSYGYTF
>.|TRBV2|TRBJ2-1|.
TGTGCCAGCAGTGACGCGGTATACAATGAGCAGTTCTTC
CASSDAVYNEQFF